This TCR beta chain is from a study of cytomegalovirus exposure and HLA in healthy donors. Broader study findings: Later genetic work tied a missense DCLRE1C variant to beta-chain V and J trimming. In a later analysis, productive TCRs from donors in an Asian-associated ancestry cluster reportedly carried fewer N-insertions than the cohort mean.

Germline loops: CDR1 MGHDK, CDR2 SYGVNS. The CDR3 covers 14 residues. Germline trimming cut 4 bases from V and 7 bases from J; bases unmatched to any gene: 6. The PCR used 60 Vbeta and 13 Jbeta primers. Profiled with immunoSEQ multiplex PCR; TCRdb holds only in-frame clones, not every one. The table records 150,000 or so clones, around four fifths of them present only once. A remark on this clone: Its antigen is as yet unknown.

The V and J genes are TRBV25-1 and TRBJ1-5; 8 positions agree with TRBD1. Sequenced material: PBMCs. This receptor was identified in a man aged 30 to 45 in good health and CMV-seronegative. The CDR3 sequence is CASSGTGRGQPQHF. The CDR3 DNA reads TGTGCCAGCAGTGGGACAGGGAGGGGGCAGCCCCAGCATTTT. The whole variable domain, filled in from reference TRBV25-1 and TRBJ1-5, reads EADIYQTPRYLVIGTGKKITLECSQTMGHDKMYWYQQDPGMELHLIHYSYGVNSTEKGDLSSESTVSRIRTEHFPLTLESARPSHTSQYLCASSGTGRGQPQHFGDGTRLSIL.